A selection of T cell receptor beta chains follows, all from one sample in a study of T-cell memory formation after mild COVID-19. One entry per CDR3 protein, called by TCRdb with MiXCR from the 5' RACE reads. The table has about 130,000 distinct CDR3 sequences, about 17% seen once; the top ten hold 4.5% to 6.5%. The sample comprised PBMCs or a T cell subset sorted from them (not recorded which). The receptor set was obtained from a man between 18 and 35 years old who had mild COVID-19 (a few samples of this study predate the infection). Cell type and time point are not known. Both conserved end residues are part of each CDR3. The D gene is left open where the match is weak. The size field is filled for only some rows; it gives once, few, many or a size class.

J: TRBJ1-5; size: .; D: TRBD1; V: TRBV7-2; DNA: TGTGCCAGCAGCCATGACAGGGGGGATGGAAATCAGCCCCAGCATTTT; CDR3: CASSHDRGDGNQPQHF
J: TRBJ2-3; size: .; D: TRBD2; V: TRBV9; DNA: TGTGCCAGCAGCGCTATGATAGCGGGGACCGCAGATACGCAGTATTTT; CDR3: CASSAMIAGTADTQYF
J: TRBJ2-5; size: .; D: .; V: TRBV6-2/TRBV6-3; DNA: TGTGCCAGCAGTATCCGAGCTCCCGCGGGGACCCAGTACTTC; CDR3: CASSIRAPAGTQYF
J: TRBJ2-3; size: .; D: TRBD2; V: TRBV12-3/TRBV12-4; DNA: TGTGCCAGCGCGGGGGACTACACAGATACGCAGTATTTT; CDR3: CASAGDYTDTQYF
J: TRBJ2-4; size: few; D: .; V: TRBV12-3/TRBV12-4; DNA: TGTGCCAGCAGTTTAAGACCCTTAGCCAAAAACATTCAGTACTTC; CDR3: CASSLRPLAKNIQYF
J: TRBJ2-7; size: .; D: .; V: TRBV28; DNA: TGTGCCAGCAGTGTAACCGGGACCCAGCGTCCCTACGAGCAGTACTTC; CDR3: CASSVTGTQRPYEQYF
J: TRBJ1-3; size: few; D: .; V: TRBV4-1; DNA: TGCGCCAGCAGCCAACCCACGAGATCAGGAAACACCATATATTTT; CDR3: CASSQPTRSGNTIYF
J: TRBJ2-5; size: .; D: TRBD1; V: TRBV7-6; DNA: TGTGCCAGCAGTCTCGGGGACAGGGGCCTCGGGACCCAGTACTTC; CDR3: CASSLGDRGLGTQYF
J: TRBJ2-5; size: few; D: TRBD2; V: TRBV3-1; DNA: TGTGCCAGCAGCGACAGGACTAGCGGGGGTGAGACCCAGTACTTC; CDR3: CASSDRTSGGETQYF
J: TRBJ1-3; size: few; D: TRBD1; V: TRBV7-8; DNA: TGTGCCAGCAGCCCGGGACAGTCCTCTGGAAACACCATATATTTT; CDR3: CASSPGQSSGNTIYF
J: TRBJ1-3; size: .; D: .; V: TRBV7-3; DNA: TGTGCCAGCAGCTTACAAGGGCAAGGAAACACCATATATTTT; CDR3: CASSLQGQGNTIYF
J: TRBJ1-2; size: few; D: TRBD1; V: TRBV19; DNA: TGTGCCAGTAGTATGGAATGGACAGGGCCGCACTACACCTTC; CDR3: CASSMEWTGPHYTF
J: TRBJ2-7; size: few; D: .; V: TRBV3-1; DNA: TGTGCCAGCAGCCAAGATTCCGGAAGCTACGAGCAGTACTTC; CDR3: CASSQDSGSYEQYF
J: TRBJ2-7; size: few; D: .; V: TRBV10-3; DNA: TGTGCCTCGGGGGACTCCTACGAGCAGTACTTC; CDR3: CASGDSYEQYF
J: TRBJ2-5; size: .; D: TRBD1; V: TRBV20-1; DNA: TGCAGTGCTAGGCCCGGGACAGACCAAGAGACCCAGTACTTC; CDR3: CSARPGTDQETQYF
J: TRBJ2-3; size: few; D: TRBD2; V: TRBV12-3/TRBV12-4; DNA: TGTGCCAGCAGTCAAACGGGGGGGCGCACAGATACGCAGTATTTT; CDR3: CASSQTGGRTDTQYF
J: TRBJ1-5; size: .; D: TRBD1; V: TRBV19; DNA: TGTGCCAGTAGTATGAGGACAGGGGGCGGACAGCCCCAGCATTTT; CDR3: CASSMRTGGGQPQHF
J: TRBJ2-7; size: many; D: .; V: TRBV7-2; DNA: TGTGCCAGCAGCCGAGACCGGGGGCCCTACGAGCAGTACTTC; CDR3: CASSRDRGPYEQYF
J: TRBJ1-1; size: .; D: .; V: TRBV12-3/TRBV12-4; DNA: TGTGCCAGCAGCCCCAAGGGACTAACTGAAGCTTTCTTT; CDR3: CASSPKGLTEAFF
J: TRBJ2-1; size: .; D: TRBD1; V: TRBV12-3/TRBV12-4; DNA: TGTGCCAGCAGTCTCGGGACAGGGTGGATTTACAATGAGCAGTTCTTC; CDR3: CASSLGTGWIYNEQFF
J: TRBJ2-3; size: few; D: TRBD1; V: TRBV7-3; DNA: TGTGCCAGCAGCTTAACAAACGTCGGGACAGGCACAGATACGCAGTATTTT; CDR3: CASSLTNVGTGTDTQYF
J: TRBJ1-2; size: .; D: .; V: TRBV4-3; DNA: TGCGCCAGCAGCCAAGACAGCACGGCGGGGTATGGCTACACCTTC; CDR3: CASSQDSTAGYGYTF